This T cell receptor (beta chain) was observed in a study of T cell responses to AZD1222 COVID-19 vaccine (dated by TCRdb to the early 2020s). Looking at the study overall: Because spike-specific TCR depth and breadth did not differ between the two schedules, AZD1222 recipients who got a second dose at roughly 4 weeks were pooled with those who got a second dose at roughly 12 weeks. TCR sequencing covered 230 to 250 trial participants: about 210 given two doses of AZD1222 and 26 given two doses of MenACWY control vaccine. Enrollment into the trials was organized by age into subgroups of 18-55, 56-69 and 70-plus years, and those subgroups contained roughly 140, 27 and 60 TCR-sequenced participants, respectively. What the study reported, not specific to this receptor: The 56-69-year group was small, and its depth increase did not reach significance, likely because of low power. Nearly half of unique spike-specific TCRs reportedly recognized epitopes outside regions mutated in the B.1.351 and B.1.1.7 variants. The vaccine-associated CD4 TCRs covered the entire spike protein, and the dominant responses fell in regions 160-218 and 743-854. Only 5 to 7 AZD1222 recipients were SARS-CoV-2 seropositive at baseline, limiting conclusions about previously exposed vaccinees. Most participants were white British and females outnumbered males, and the authors suggested that clonal diversity may have been underestimated. Because no samples from the day 14 peak response were available, repertoires could be characterized only after the peak T cell response. Spike-specific TCR breadth and depth rose significantly after two AZD1222 doses compared with day 0 and with MenACWY recipients.

The cysteine opens and the phenylalanine closes a CDR3 of 16 amino acids. Only the CDR3 portion is preserved as DNA: 48 bases, with reading frame beginning at the first base. CDR1 and CDR2, per the germline V gene, are WSHSY and SAAADI. V is pared back by 0 bases and J by 6 bases, with 12 bases lying between the germline termini. Taken with the paper, the label for time point translates to: baseline before first vaccination. The vaccinee samples were drawn from two UK trials, COV001 and COV002, one of which was a single-blind randomized controlled phase 2/3 trial testing AZD1222 (ChAdOx1 nCoV-19) in healthy adults. For TCRbeta chain sequencing, PBMC samples from trial participants were taken at day 0 and at day 28 after the second dose. This clone was observed once. It has no known antigen specificity. The record has no base qualities; no much larger clone is one base away. The CDR3 regions of human TCRbeta chains were analyzed by immunosequencing. Concerning the study's data processing: TCRs in the repertoires were compared against a reference library of SARS-CoV-2-specific TCRs that had been generated with the MIRA antigen-specificity platform. Breadth was defined as the fraction of unique TCRs that were SARS-CoV-2-associated, and depth was defined as the fraction of total T cells that were SARS-CoV-2-associated. Using the MIRA data, every spike-specific TCR was mapped to the spike region that the TCR reacted to and assigned to either a CD4 or a CD8 class. Log10-transformed breadth and depth values were compared by one-way ANOVA with Sidak's multiple comparisons tests. TCRdb retrieved this table from immuneACCESS and kept in-frame rearrangements only. Not all clones are present; in checked studies, unresolved V genes account for under half, and no reason is known for the remainder. V, J and clone size derive from that table, while D and trimming were established from the DNA sequence. This sample has 95,000 to 150,000 clones in its table, and less than 90% of those were observed once. Jointly, the top ten make up 4% to 4.5% of the sample.

The TCR was taken from an adult in good health. Sequenced here: peripheral blood, sampled on day 0 of AZD1222 vaccination. This chain is built from TRBV10-2 and TRBJ1-6; no D gene call is confident. The base sequence is TGCGCCAGCAGTGAGTCATTAAGGCAGGTTAATTCACCCCTCCACTTT. Translated, this is CASSESLRQVNSPLHF.